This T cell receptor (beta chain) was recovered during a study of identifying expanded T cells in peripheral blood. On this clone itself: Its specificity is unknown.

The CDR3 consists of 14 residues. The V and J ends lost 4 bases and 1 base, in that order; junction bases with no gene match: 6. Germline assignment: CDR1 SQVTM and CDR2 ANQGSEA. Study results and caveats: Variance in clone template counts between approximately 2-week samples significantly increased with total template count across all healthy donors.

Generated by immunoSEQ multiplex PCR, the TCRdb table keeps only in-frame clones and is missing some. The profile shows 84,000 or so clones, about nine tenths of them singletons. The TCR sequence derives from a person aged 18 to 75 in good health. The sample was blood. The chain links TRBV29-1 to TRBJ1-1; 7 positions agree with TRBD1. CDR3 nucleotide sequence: TGCAGCGTTGGGACAGGTTTGGGGAACACTGAAGCTTTCTTT. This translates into CSVGTGLGNTEAFF.